Listed below are T cell receptor beta chains from one sample, sequenced in a study of cytomegalovirus exposure and HLA in healthy donors. Sequencing was performed with immunoSEQ multiplex PCR; in TCRdb, only in-frame clones are kept and a portion is missing. Of 150,000 to 200,000 clones listed, around 85% were seen once; the top ten hold 16%. Specimen: PBMCs. The receptors shown here come from a man aged 18 to 30 in good health and CMV-seropositive. The CDR3 runs from the conserved cysteine through the conserved F or W. Each record gives: D gene, J gene, V gene, clone size, CDR3 length, CDR3 protein, CDR3 DNA. D genes are given only for firm matches. Rows give clone size only sometimes, using once, few, many, or a class for an expanded clone.

. TRBJ1-3 TRBV11-1 . 15 CASSLRGNLGNTIYF TGTGCCAGCAGCTTAAGAGGAAACCTTGGAAACACCATATATTTT
. TRBJ1-3 TRBV2 . 14 CASSGRGTGNTIYF TGTGCCAGCAGTGGCCGAGGTACTGGAAACACCATATATTTT
. TRBJ2-2 TRBV29-1 few 15 CSAGAARAGTGELFF TGCAGCGCGGGAGCGGCGAGGGCAGGAACCGGGGAGCTGTTTTTT
TRBD1 TRBJ2-2 TRBV19 . 16 CASSIGTGRNTGELFF TGTGCCAGTAGTATAGGGACAGGGCGGAACACCGGGGAGCTGTTTTTT
. TRBJ2-5 TRBV2 . 16 CASSEWGRGGEETQYF TGTGCCAGCAGTGAATGGGGCAGGGGAGGGGAAGAGACCCAGTACTTC
. TRBJ1-1 TRBV6-6 . 14 CASMLPGDTPEAFF TGTGCCAGCATGCTCCCGGGAGACACCCCTGAAGCTTTCTTT
TRBD2 TRBJ2-1 TRBV4-1 . 16 CASSQDLGLASSEQFF TGCGCCAGCAGCCAAGATCTGGGACTAGCGTCTTCTGAGCAGTTCTTC
. TRBJ2-6 TRBV5-5 . 15 CASSLKGAGANVLTF TGTGCCAGCAGCTTGAAAGGGGCTGGGGCCAACGTCCTGACTTTC
. TRBJ1-5 TRBV28 . 15 CASSPPREGAQPQHF TGTGCCAGCAGTCCCCCAAGGGAGGGAGCTCAGCCCCAGCATTTT
TRBD1 TRBJ2-1 TRBV18 few 15 CASSQDRGPNNEQFF TGTGCCAGCTCACAAGACAGGGGGCCTAACAATGAGCAGTTCTTC
. TRBJ2-1 TRBV5-1 few 13 CASSAGSSDEQFF TGCGCCAGCAGCGCCGGGTCCAGCGATGAGCAGTTCTTC
TRBD1 TRBJ1-1 TRBV28 . 15 CASSLYRGGAAEAFF TGTGCCAGCAGTTTATATCGAGGGGGCGCGGCTGAAGCTTTCTTT
TRBD1 TRBJ2-7 TRBV5-1 . 16 CASSWQPGQGFHEQYF TGCGCCAGCAGCTGGCAACCGGGACAGGGATTCCACGAGCAGTACTTC
TRBD1 TRBJ2-1 TRBV6-1 . 14 CASHRDRGDNEQFF TGTGCCAGCCACCGGGACAGGGGGGACAATGAGCAGTTCTTC
TRBD1 TRBJ1-6 TRBV5-1 . 14 CASSLRTGYSPLHF TGCGCCAGCAGCCTACGGACAGGGTATTCACCCCTCCACTTT
. TRBJ1-1 TRBV18 . 12 CASSPEGTEAFF TGTGCCAGCTCACCAGAGGGAACTGAAGCTTTCTTT
. TRBJ1-1 TRBV6-4 . 13 CASTPGVGGEAFF TGTGCCAGCACCCCCGGCGTGGGAGGTGAAGCTTTCTTT
TRBD2 TRBJ2-5 TRBV5-6 . 14 CASSSSGGQETQYF TGTGCCAGCAGCTCCTCGGGGGGACAAGAGACCCAGTACTTC
. TRBJ1-2 TRBV19 . 14 CASRPRGEIDGYTF TGTGCCAGTAGGCCTCGGGGGGAGATCGATGGCTACACCTTC
. TRBJ2-3 TRBV7-2 . 14 CASSLGGHPDTQYF TGTGCCAGCAGCTTAGGTGGGCACCCAGATACGCAGTATTTT
. TRBJ2-1 TRBV5-1 . 16 CASSLRASQSYNEQFF TGCGCCAGCAGCTTGAGGGCTAGCCAATCCTACAATGAGCAGTTCTTC
TRBD1 TRBJ2-7 TRBV13 . 17 CASSLLATGGSNYEQYF TGTGCCAGCAGCTTATTAGCAACAGGGGGTTCAAATTACGAGCAGTACTTC
TRBD2 TRBJ2-7 TRBV9 . 16 CASSFGTSGDKYEQYF TGTGCCAGCAGCTTCGGGACTAGCGGGGATAAATACGAGCAGTACTTC
TRBD2 TRBJ2-3 TRBV12-5 . 16 CASGLGIAGYTDTQYF TGTGCTAGTGGTTTGGGAATAGCGGGGTACACAGATACGCAGTATTTT
TRBD2 TRBJ2-5 TRBV5-4 . 17 CASSQGASGGAGETQYF TGTGCCAGCAGCCAAGGGGCTAGCGGGGGGGCCGGAGAGACCCAGTACTTC
TRBD2 TRBJ2-2 TRBV6-1 once 15 CASSNLAGGTGELFF TGTGCCAGCAGTAATCTAGCGGGAGGCACCGGGGAGCTGTTTTTT
TRBD1 TRBJ1-2 TRBV9 . 15 CASSAEDRGLYGYTF TGTGCCAGCAGCGCAGAGGACAGGGGTCTCTATGGCTACACCTTC
TRBD2 TRBJ2-7 TRBV5-6 . 16 CASSRRTSGNSYEQYF TGTGCCAGCAGCCGCCGGACTAGCGGGAATTCTTACGAGCAGTACTTC
. TRBJ2-7 TRBV9 few 14 CASSALEGWDEQYF TGTGCCAGCAGCGCCCTTGAGGGCTGGGACGAGCAGTACTTC
. TRBJ2-7 TRBV27 . 12 CATKDSTYEQYF TGTGCCACCAAAGACTCCACTTACGAGCAGTACTTC
. TRBJ1-2 TRBV19 . 13 CASSRGARYGYTF TGTGCCAGTAGCAGGGGCGCTAGGTATGGCTACACCTTC
. TRBJ2-7 TRBV6-5 . 13 CASSPSSSYEQYF TGTGCCAGCAGCCCTTCGAGCTCCTACGAGCAGTACTTC
TRBD2 TRBJ2-5 TRBV9 . 17 CASSVGSSGSLQETQYF TGTGCCAGCAGCGTAGGTTCTAGCGGGAGTCTTCAAGAGACCCAGTACTTC
. TRBJ2-7 TRBV18 . 14 CASSPYRDSYEQYF TGTGCCAGCTCACCGTACAGAGACTCCTACGAGCAGTACTTC
. TRBJ2-7 TRBV28 once 14 CASSGTGSSYEQYF TGTGCCAGCAGTGGTACAGGGAGCTCCTACGAGCAGTACTTC
TRBD1 TRBJ1-4 TRBV6-1 . 15 CASSDRGLTNEKLFF TGTGCCAGCAGCGACAGGGGGCTAACTAATGAAAAACTGTTTTTT
. TRBJ2-7 TRBV28 . 14 CASSSPGGGDEQYF TGTGCCAGCAGTTCGCCGGGAGGGGGCGACGAGCAGTACTTC
. TRBJ1-1 TRBV25-1 once 15 CASSETRQLNTEAFF TGTGCCAGCAGTGAGACCCGACAGTTGAACACTGAAGCTTTCTTT
. TRBJ2-1 TRBV28 few 15 CASSRAEKGVNEQFF TGTGCCAGCAGCCGCGCCGAGAAGGGGGTCAATGAGCAGTTCTTC
. TRBJ1-2 TRBV27 once 17 CASIPHRDTNANYGYTF TGTGCCAGCATCCCTCACCGGGACACCAATGCTAACTATGGCTACACCTTC
. TRBJ2-7 TRBV6-5 . 16 CASSYKQVHYGYEQYF TGTGCCAGCAGTTACAAGCAGGTACATTATGGCTACGAGCAGTACTTC
TRBD1 TRBJ1-6 TRBV19 . 13 CASSGQADSPLHF TGTGCCAGTAGCGGACAGGCGGATTCACCCCTCCACTTT
. TRBJ1-3 TRBV5-6 . 13 CASSLVAGNTIYF TGTGCCAGCAGCTTGGTAGCAGGAAACACCATATATTTT
TRBD1 TRBJ1-3 TRBV10-3 . 15 CAISSSTGRGNTIYF TGTGCCATCAGCAGCTCGACAGGGCGAGGAAACACCATATATTTT
TRBD1 TRBJ2-2 TRBV2 . 15 CASSPGQGVTGELFF TGTGCCAGCAGCCCGGGACAGGGGGTCACCGGGGAGCTGTTTTTT
TRBD2 TRBJ2-1 TRBV4-2 . 17 CASSPGTSGTSYNEQFF TGTGCCAGCAGCCCCGGGACTAGCGGCACCTCCTACAATGAGCAGTTCTTC
. TRBJ1-2 TRBV13 . 14 CASSTRTVSYGYTF TGTGCCAGCAGCACAAGGACAGTTTCCTATGGCTACACCTTC
. TRBJ2-5 TRBV2 . 15 CASSEFGGIRATQYF TGTGCCAGCAGTGAGTTCGGAGGAATCCGGGCGACCCAGTACTTC
. TRBJ2-5 TRBV28 . 11 CATSGRETQYF TGTGCCACCTCAGGGAGGGAGACCCAGTACTTC
TRBD1 TRBJ2-2 TRBV30 . 14 CAWNAGGNTGELFF TGTGCCTGGAACGCAGGGGGGAACACCGGGGAGCTGTTTTTT
TRBD1 TRBJ1-3 TRBV6-6 . 15 CASSDLTGAGNTIYF TGTGCCAGCAGTGACTTGACAGGGGCTGGAAACACCATATATTTT
. TRBJ1-4 TRBV5-4 . 15 CASSASGSGNEKLFF TGTGCCAGCAGCGCTTCAGGGTCGGGTAATGAAAAACTGTTTTTT
TRBD1 TRBJ2-5 TRBV13 . 16 CASSSPTGGRQETQYF TGTGCCAGCAGCTCCCCGACAGGGGGGCGCCAAGAGACCCAGTACTTC
TRBD2 TRBJ2-7 TRBV6-6 . 15 CASSHLAGGPYEQYF TGTGCCAGCAGCCACCTAGCGGGAGGGCCTTACGAGCAGTACTTC